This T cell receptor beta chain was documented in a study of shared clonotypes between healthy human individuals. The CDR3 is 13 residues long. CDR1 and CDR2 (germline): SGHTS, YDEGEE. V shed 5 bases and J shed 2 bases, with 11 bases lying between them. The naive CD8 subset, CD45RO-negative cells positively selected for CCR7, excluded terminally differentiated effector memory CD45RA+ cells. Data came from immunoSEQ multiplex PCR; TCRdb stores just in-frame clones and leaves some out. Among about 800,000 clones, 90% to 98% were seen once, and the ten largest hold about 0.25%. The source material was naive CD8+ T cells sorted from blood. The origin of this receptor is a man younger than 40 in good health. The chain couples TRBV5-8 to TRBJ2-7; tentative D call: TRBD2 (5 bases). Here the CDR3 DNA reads TGTGCCAGCAGGGGAGTATTAGCCTACGAGCAGTACTTC. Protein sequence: CASRGVLAYEQYF.